Below are 21 T cell receptor beta chains sequenced from a single sample in a study of graft-versus-host responses after intestinal transplantation (dated by TCRdb to the early 2020s). To prepare the library, the immunoSEQ multiplex PCR assay was applied. Held by TCRdb, this immuneACCESS table contains in-frame sequences only and omits some clones. Under half of the omission traces to an unresolved V gene where checked; the cause of the rest is unknown. This sample gives just under 100,000 clones in total; over 75% of them show up just once. Jointly, the top ten make up about 16% of the sample. The sample in question was PBMCs, obtained approximately 470 days after intestinal transplant. The receptors come from a human patient who received an intestinal transplant, so some T cells may come from the graft donor.

This chain joins TRBV4-1 and TRBJ1-1; weak D call: TRBD1 (5 bases). V lost 0 bases to trimming and J lost 11 bases, with 22 bases between them. This CDR3 has 16 amino acids. Looked up from germline, CDR1 is MGHRA and CDR2 is YSYEKL. The CDR3 region has the DNA TGCGCCAGCAGCCAAGATCGGACGGGGCCCGGACTCCTGGCTTTCTTT. It encodes CASSQDRTGPGLLAFF.

V and J are TRBV4-1 and TRBJ1-1; D unclear. V lost 4 bases and J lost 0, with 12 bases in between. Looked up from germline, CDR1 is MGHRA and CDR2 is YSYEKL. CDR3 length: 15 residues. The CDR3 here is CASSLGRPLNTEAFF. The CDR3 coding sequence is TGCGCCAGCAGCCTCGGACGGCCTTTGAACACTGAAGCTTTCTTT.

This sequence joins TRBV5-1 and TRBJ1-1; a possible D gene is TRBD1 (5 bases). The V and J ends lost 6 bases and 4 bases respectively, with 16 bases between them. Germline V gene sequence: CDR1 SGHRS, CDR2 YFSETQ. The CDR3 is 14 residues long. In nucleotides, the CDR3 is TGCGCCAGCAAGGAAAGGGGAATGGTCACTGAAGCTTTCTTT. This encodes CASKERGMVTEAFF.

The chain couples TRBV2 to TRBJ1-2; D is uncertain. CDR1 is SNHLY and CDR2 is FYNNEI in the germline V gene. The CDR3 has 12 residues. With 9 bases removed from V and 1 base from J, the gap between germline ends came to 9 bases. CDR3 nucleotides: TGTGCCAGACGGACCCTTAACTATGGCTACACCTTC. Its translation is CARRTLNYGYTF.

Points on this clone: Other DNA sequences from this sample encode an identical CDR3 as well. This chain connects TRBV27 to TRBJ1-1; unclear D gene. The CDR3 sequence is 13 residues long. Germline V gives CDR1 MNHEY, CDR2 SMNVEV (reference sequence). The germline V and J ends were trimmed by 3 bases and 1 base, with 6 bases remaining between them. This CDR3 is CASSFSGNTEAFF. The DNA for the CDR3 is TGTGCCAGCAGTTTTTCAGGGAACACTGAAGCTTTCTTT.

This chain uses TRBV25-1 with TRBJ1-2; D is unclear. Per the germline V gene, CDR1 is MGHDK and CDR2 is SYGVNS. The CDR3 is 13 amino acids. Trimming took off 0 bases at V and 4 bases at J, with 6 bases between the two ends. DNA for the CDR3: TGTGCCAGCAGTGAATACGGCGTCTATGGCTACACCTTC. Protein: CASSEYGVYGYTF.

The chain employs TRBV5-4 and TRBJ2-2, with 11 bases fitting TRBD2. The trim removed 4 bases at V and 3 bases at J, leaving 5 bases unmatched. CDR1 SGHNT and CDR2 YYREEE come from the germline V gene (reference sequence). This CDR3 is built from 16 residues. The CDR3 DNA reads TGTGCCAGCAGCAGAATTAGCGGGGGGGACACCGGGGAGCTGTTTTTT. It codes for CASSRISGGDTGELFF.

The chain carries TRBV7-2 and TRBJ2-5, with 8 bases that match TRBD1. J gave up 5 bases and V 5 bases, and 7 bases lay outside the gene matches. The germline gives CDR1 SGHTA, CDR2 FQGNSA. This CDR3 is built from 14 residues. The CDR3 loop reads CASSVGQGSETQYF. In DNA, the CDR3 is TGTGCCAGCAGCGTTGGACAGGGATCGGAGACCCAGTACTTC. Complete variable domain (other parts from reference TRBV7-2 and TRBJ2-5): GAGVSQSPSNKVTEKGKDVELRCDPISGHTALYWYRQSLGQGLEFLIYFQGNSAPDKSGLPSDRFSAERTGGSVSTLTIQRTQQEDSAVYLCASSVGQGSETQYFGPGTRLLVL.

The chain uses TRBV11-2 and TRBJ1-4, with TRBD1 as a possible D gene (6 bases). V was shortened by 5 bases and J by 8 bases, with 15 bases between the two germline ends. CDR1 is SGHAT, CDR2 FQNNGV, per germline. The CDR3 runs 14 residues. This CDR3 reads CASSPPGAREKLFF. Written as DNA, the CDR3 is TGTGCCAGCAGCCCGCCAGGGGCGAGAGAAAAACTGTTTTTT.

The chain is built from TRBV11-3 and TRBJ1-5; 7 bases match TRBD1. Germline trimming cut 4 bases from V and 5 bases from J; bases unmatched to any gene: 11. The CDR3 length is 16 residues. Germline assignment: CDR1 SGHNT and CDR2 YENEEA. The CDR3 is CASSSLQGLGDQPQHF. DNA of the CDR3: TGTGCCAGCAGCTCATTACAGGGGCTCGGGGATCAGCCCCAGCATTTT. Full variable domain (rest looked up from reference TRBV11-3 and TRBJ1-5): EAGVVQSPRYKIIEKKQPVAFWCNPISGHNTLYWYLQNLGQGPELLIRYENEEAVDDSQLPKDRFSAERLKGVDSTLKIQPAELGDSAVYLCASSSLQGLGDQPQHFGDGTRLSIL.

This rearrangement joins TRBV20-1 to TRBJ1-1; D unclear. Germline V gives CDR1 DFQATT, CDR2 SNEGSKA (reference sequence). V was clipped by 3 bases and J by 7 bases, with 6 bases between them. The CDR3 sequence is 10 residues long. CDR3 in amino acids: CSASRGEAFF. The CDR3 nucleotides are TGCAGTGCTAGTAGAGGTGAAGCTTTCTTT.

The rearrangement uses TRBV29-1 and TRBJ2-7, with a weak D call TRBD2 (6 bases). This CDR3 contains 14 residues. V lost 3 bases and J lost 0, with 12 bases in between. The germline gives CDR1 SQVTM, CDR2 ANQGSEA. The CDR3: CSVESGGTSYEQYF. The CDR3 DNA is TGCAGCGTTGAGTCGGGCGGGACCTCCTACGAGCAGTACTTC.

This chain uses TRBV2 with TRBJ1-2; 11 nucleotides agree with TRBD1. The CDR3 consists of 15 residues. The V segment lost 8 bases and the J segment 6 bases; nucleotides outside the gene matches: 11. Germline V gene lookup returns CDR1 SNHLY and CDR2 FYNNEI. Here the CDR3 DNA reads TGTGCCAGCCCCAGAACCGGGACAGGGGGAGATGGCTACACCTTC. As protein: CASPRTGTGGDGYTF.

The CDR3 here is CASSLEVWQGYTF. The CDR3 DNA reads TGCGCCAGCAGCTTGGAGGTCTGGCAAGGCTACACCTTC. The V call is TRBV5-1, the J call TRBJ1-2; D call uncertain. CDR3 length equals 13 residues. V shed 0 bases and J shed 8 bases, with 11 bases lying between them. From germline, CDR1 is SGHRS and CDR2 YFSETQ.

The rearrangement joins TRBV6-6 to TRBJ2-7; 7 nucleotides line up with TRBD1. Germline CDR1 is MNHNY and CDR2 is SVGAGI (reference sequence). V shed 5 bases, J shed 0 bases, and the junction held 7 bases outside the gene matches. There are 15 residues in the CDR3. Here the CDR3 DNA reads TGTGCCAGCAGTACGGGTCCAGGGGGCTCCTACGAGCAGTACTTC. Translation gives CASSTGPGGSYEQYF.

J is TRBJ1-2 and V is TRBV7-9; D possibly corresponds to TRBD1 (5 bases). CDR1 is SEHNR and CDR2 is FQNEAQ in the germline V gene (reference sequence). CDR3 length equals 12 residues. Trimming took 1 base from V and 6 from J, leaving 6 bases between them. The CDR3 loop reads CASSLEGDGYTF. The CDR3 DNA follows: TGTGCCAGCAGCTTAGAAGGGGATGGCTACACCTTC.

This clone showed up just a few times. The chain joins TRBV19 to TRBJ1-4; D is unclear. This CDR3 contains 13 residues. V gave up 8 bases and J gave up 5 bases, with 12 bases separating them. Germline V gives CDR1 LNHDA, CDR2 SQIVND (reference sequence). CDR3 nucleotide sequence: TGTGCCAGTCGTTCGGGAACCAATGAAAAACTGTTTTTT. This translates into CASRSGTNEKLFF.

This clone is a singleton in its sample. The V and J genes are TRBV15 and TRBJ1-2; 7 nucleotides match TRBD1. The length of the CDR3 is 13 residues. V shed 3 bases and J 8 bases; nucleotides not matched to a gene: 6. Germline assignment: CDR1 LNHNV and CDR2 YYDKDF (reference sequence). The CDR3 sequence is CATSSRQGDGYTF. The CDR3 nucleotides read TGTGCCACCAGCAGCCGACAGGGCGACGGCTACACCTTC.

The chain has TRBV19 and TRBJ2-3, with 7 bases fitting TRBD2. The CDR3 has 16 amino acids. Germline loops: CDR1 LNHDA, CDR2 SQIVND (reference sequence). V shed 5 bases, J shed 5 bases, and the junction held 13 bases outside the gene matches. CDR3 DNA: TGTGCCAGTAGTCTCCCCCGGGGTCCGGGAGGAGATACGCAGTATTTT. Its protein product is CASSLPRGPGGDTQYF.

The V and J genes are TRBV10-3 and TRBJ1-5; 7 nucleotides align to TRBD1. CDR3 length equals 14 residues. V was pared by 4 bases and J by 4 bases, with 4 bases of the junction left unmatched. Germline V gives CDR1 ENHRY, CDR2 SYGVKD. Here the CDR3 reads CAISGDSLNQPQHF. The CDR3 DNA reads TGTGCCATCAGTGGGGACAGCTTAAATCAGCCCCAGCATTTT.

The chain couples TRBV15 to TRBJ2-3, with D tentatively TRBD1 or TRBD2 (5 bases each). The ends were cut back, 3 bases at V and 0 bases at J, with 10 bases in the middle. Germline V lookup: CDR1 LNHNV, CDR2 YYDKDF (reference sequence). The CDR3 spans 15 residues. As DNA, the CDR3 is TGTGCCACCAGCAGTGGAGAGGGGAGCACAGATACGCAGTATTTT. Protein product: CATSSGEGSTDTQYF.